Below, 21 T cell receptor beta chains from the same sample are listed, as sequenced in a study of shared clonotypes between healthy human individuals. Profiled with immunoSEQ multiplex PCR; TCRdb holds only in-frame clones, not every one. Of some 1.5 million clones listed, approximately 98% were seen once; the top ten hold around 0.47%. Sequences were obtained from naive CD4+ T cells sorted from blood. The subset here: CD45RA+ positively selected. The receptor source for this set is a man between 25 and 39 years old in good health.

V usage is TRBV25-1 and J usage is TRBJ2-1; 10 bases match TRBD2. V trimming: 3 bases; J trimming: 4 bases; junction bases outside the gene matches: 6. Germline V gene lookup returns CDR1 MGHDK and CDR2 SYGVNS. The CDR3 is 16 amino acids. In nucleotides, the CDR3 is TGTGCCAGCAGTGATCCTACTAGCGGGAAATACAATGAGCAGTTCTTC. Its translation is CASSDPTSGKYNEQFF.

The CDR3 bases are TGCGCCAGCAGCCACAACCCATCAGGGGCGACCCAGTACTTC. As protein: CASSHNPSGATQYF. This sequence joins TRBV5-1 and TRBJ2-5, with D tentatively TRBD1 (6 bases). Deletions cut 4 bases from V and 7 bases from J, with 17 bases between. Looked up from germline, CDR1 is SGHRS and CDR2 is YFSETQ. CDR3 length: 14 residues. Full variable domain (missing parts from reference TRBV5-1 and TRBJ2-5): KAGVTQTPRYLIKTRGQQVTLSCSPISGHRSVSWYQQTPGQGLQFLFEYFSETQRNKGNFPGRFSGRQFSNSRSEMNVSTLELGDSALYLCASSHNPSGATQYFGPGTRLLVL.

The chain joins TRBV28 to TRBJ1-5, with D unclear. CDR1 and CDR2 from the germline V gene are MDHEN and SYDVKM. The CDR3 has 13 residues. Deletions cut 6 bases from V and 6 bases from J, with 12 bases between. CDR3 sequence reads: CASRETRGQPQHF. DNA of the CDR3: TGTGCCAGCAGAGAAACCCGTGGTCAGCCCCAGCATTTT. The full variable domain, its missing parts supplied by reference TRBV28 and TRBJ1-5, is DVKVTQSSRYLVKRTGEKVFLECVQDMDHENMFWYRQDPGLGLRLIYFSYDVKMKEKGDIPEGYSVSREKKERFSLILESASTNQTSMYLCASRETRGQPQHFGDGTRLSIL.

This chain links TRBV25-1 with TRBJ1-1; 8 bases map to TRBD1. The germline gives CDR1 MGHDK, CDR2 SYGVNS. Losses at the gene ends were 4 bases for V and 1 base for J; bases not matched to a gene: 5. The CDR3 consists of 15 residues. In DNA, the CDR3 is TGTGCCAGCAGTGGATCAGGGGGCCCGAACACTGAAGCTTTCTTT. Protein sequence: CASSGSGGPNTEAFF.

The rearrangement joins TRBV28 to TRBJ2-2, with 7 nucleotides matching TRBD2. The CDR3 length is 12 residues. V was pared by 8 bases and J by 6 bases, with 3 bases of the junction left unmatched. Germline values: CDR1 MDHEN, CDR2 SYDVKM. CDR3: CASGRVSGELFF. Written as DNA, the CDR3 is TGTGCCAGCGGGAGGGTGTCCGGGGAGCTGTTTTTT.

The chain is built from TRBV7-2 and TRBJ2-1, with 12 positions matching TRBD2. The CDR3 length is 16 residues. From germline, CDR1 is SGHTA and CDR2 FQGNSA. J gave up 6 bases and V 4 bases, and 7 bases lay outside the gene matches. The CDR3 DNA is TGTGCCAGCAGCTCCCTAGCGGGAGGGCTTGGCAATGAGCAGTTCTTC. Translated, it gives CASSSLAGGLGNEQFF.

CDR3 protein: CASSLVGKTGELFF. The DNA for the CDR3 is TGTGCCAGCAGCCTAGTGGGGAAGACCGGGGAGCTGTTTTTT. V usage is TRBV7-6 and J usage is TRBJ2-2; D is undetermined. CDR1 is SGHVS and CDR2 is FNYEAQ in the germline V gene. V was shortened by 5 bases and J by 5 bases, with 12 bases between the two germline ends. This CDR3 comprises 14 residues.

The gene calls are TRBV25-1 and TRBJ2-1; TRBD2 agrees at 7 bases. There are 15 residues in the CDR3. Germline V gene sequence: CDR1 MGHDK, CDR2 SYGVNS. V dropped 1 base and J dropped 4; count of bases not matched to a gene: 4. In DNA, the CDR3 is TGTGCCAGCAGTGAATCGGGGGGACCGTACAATGAGCAGTTCTTC. It specifies CASSESGGPYNEQFF.

The V and J genes are TRBV2 and TRBJ2-3; possibly TRBD2 for D (5 bases). The CDR3 covers 13 residues. Germline V CDR1 and CDR2: SNHLY, FYNNEI. The V end lost 7 bases, the J end lost 2 bases, and 10 bases lay between the germline ends. CDR3 coding DNA: TGTGCCAGCAACCGGGAATACACAGATACGCAGTATTTT. As protein: CASNREYTDTQYF.

The V and J genes are TRBV18 and TRBJ2-3; TRBD1 matches at 8 bases. The CDR3 sequence is 16 residues long. Germline CDR1 reads KGHSH; CDR2 reads LQKENI. J was trimmed by 0 bases and V by 3 bases; bases with no gene match: 5. CDR3 amino acids: CASSPNGQGSTDTQYF. The CDR3 nucleotides read TGTGCCAGCTCACCTAACGGACAGGGAAGCACAGATACGCAGTATTTT.

J is TRBJ1-3 and V is TRBV18; no definite D call. Germline loops: CDR1 KGHSH, CDR2 LQKENI. This CDR3 region has 16 residues. Trimming took 0 bases from V and 2 from J, leaving 11 bases between them. The CDR3 nucleotides are TGTGCCAGCTCACCACCGGGGAGGAAAGCTGGAAACACCATATATTTT. This encodes CASSPPGRKAGNTIYF.

The chain joins TRBV27 to TRBJ2-7; D perhaps matches TRBD2 (6 bases). CDR1 is MNHEY and CDR2 is SMNVEV in the germline V gene (reference sequence). Trimming stripped 6 bases from V and 6 bases from J, with 24 bases between. This CDR3 has 16 residues. In nucleotides, the CDR3 is TGTGCCAGCAGAAATCCTGATGGCGGGGTTCCCTGCGAGCAGTACTTC. This sequence encodes CASRNPDGGVPCEQYF.

The chain recombines TRBV5-4 with TRBJ2-2; TRBD2 matches at 10 bases. The V and J ends lost 4 bases and 7 bases, in that order; junction bases with no gene match: 7. This CDR3 contains 15 residues. Germline V gives CDR1 SGHNT, CDR2 YYREEE (reference sequence). The CDR3 is CASSRKREGVGELFF. CDR3 bases: TGTGCCAGCAGCCGAAAGCGGGAGGGAGTCGGGGAGCTGTTTTTT. Based on the CDR3 plus reference TRBV5-4 and TRBJ2-2, the full variable domain is ETGVTQSPTHLIKTRGQQVTLRCSSQSGHNTVSWYQQALGQGPQFIFQYYREEENGRGNFPPRFSGLQFPNYSSELNVNALELDDSALYLCASSRKREGVGELFFGEGSRLTVL.

The table lists this clone with a count of one. The chain employs TRBV30 and TRBJ1-1, with D unresolved. Germline CDR1 and CDR2: GTSNPN and SVGIG (reference sequence). Trimming stripped 0 bases from V and 5 bases from J, with 13 bases between. This CDR3 has 14 amino acids. As DNA, the CDR3 is TGTGCCTGGAGTGTACCGGGTCCTGGTACTGAAGCTTTCTTT. Its protein product is CAWSVPGPGTEAFF.

The V and J genes are TRBV4-1 and TRBJ2-3; 7 bases are shared with TRBD2. Germline CDR1 is MGHRA and CDR2 is YSYEKL. V gave up 0 bases and J gave up 4 bases; unmatched junction bases: 7. This CDR3 region has 16 residues. The CDR3 DNA follows: TGCGCCAGCAGCCAAGACTCGTCGCTAGCGGCAGATACGCAGTATTTT. Encoded protein: CASSQDSSLAADTQYF.

Points on this clone: Other DNA sequences within the sample encode an identical CDR3. The V call is TRBV20-1, the J call TRBJ1-1; 7 nucleotides line up with TRBD1. The V and J ends lost 3 bases and 11 bases, in that order; junction bases with no gene match: 6. CDR1 is DFQATT, CDR2 SNEGSKA, per germline (reference sequence). This CDR3 has 11 residues. CDR3: CSASRGTEAFF. For the CDR3, the DNA is TGCAGTGCTAGTAGGGGGACAGAGGCTTTCTTT.

This chain links TRBV2 with TRBJ2-7; 12 bases are shared with TRBD2. The CDR3 sequence is 16 residues long. In germline, CDR1 is SNHLY, CDR2 FYNNEI. V shed 2 bases, J shed 5 bases, and the junction held 7 bases outside the gene matches. In DNA, the CDR3 is TGTGCCAGCAGTGAAATGGCCCGACTAGCGGGAGACGAGCAGTACTTC. Translated: CASSEMARLAGDEQYF.

V and J are TRBV28 and TRBJ2-5; unclear D gene. CDR1 and CDR2 (germline): MDHEN, SYDVKM. This CDR3 has 12 amino acids. Trimming pared 7 bases from V and 0 bases from J, leaving 6 bases between. CDR3 in amino acids: CASTGDQETQYF. CDR3 in DNA: TGTGCCAGCACTGGGGACCAAGAGACCCAGTACTTC. Full variable domain (remainder filled in from reference TRBV28 and TRBJ2-5): DVKVTQSSRYLVKRTGEKVFLECVQDMDHENMFWYRQDPGLGLRLIYFSYDVKMKEKGDIPEGYSVSREKKERFSLILESASTNQTSMYLCASTGDQETQYFGPGTRLLVL.

The chain carries TRBV27 and TRBJ2-7; maybe TRBD2 (5 bases). Trimming removed 5 bases from V and 0 bases from J, with 8 bases in between. The CDR3 is 13 residues long. The germline CDR1 and CDR2 sequences are MNHEY and SMNVEV (reference sequence). This chain's CDR3 is CASSSGNSYEQYF. The CDR3 DNA sequence: TGTGCCAGCAGTAGCGGAAACTCCTACGAGCAGTACTTC.

This chain links TRBV29-1 with TRBJ2-3; D not certain. Germline-derived CDR1 and CDR2 are SQVTM and ANQGSEA. Trimming removed 8 bases from V and 4 bases from J, with 10 bases in between. This CDR3 region has 11 residues. This chain's CDR3 is CSSSLADTQYF. The CDR3 DNA reads as TGCAGCTCCTCGCTGGCAGATACGCAGTATTTT.

The chain couples TRBV4-1 to TRBJ1-2; the D is unclear. The V and J ends lost 1 base and 0 bases respectively, with 9 bases between them. The CDR3 is made up of 15 amino acids. Germline V CDR1 and CDR2: MGHRA, YSYEKL. The chain's CDR3 is CASSQGTASNYGYTF. CDR3 coding DNA: TGCGCCAGCAGCCAAGGGACTGCTTCTAACTATGGCTACACCTTC.